The 2 T cell receptor beta chains presented below share a single source sample, sequenced in a study of beta chain features in type 1 diabetes (dated by TCRdb to 2017 to 2018). The library was made by the immunoSEQ multiplex PCR assay. The entire isolated RNA was reverse transcribed using the High Capacity cDNA Reverse Transcription Kit, and thus expressed TCRB transcripts were sequenced. TCRdb's version of the immuneACCESS table is confined to in-frame rearrangements and falls short of the full clone set. An unresolved V gene accounts for under half of the shortfall where checked; the remainder is of unknown origin. This sample gives hundreds of thousands of clones in total; roughly 15% of them show up just once. Approximately 0.087% of the sample belongs to the ten largest clones. The specimen was naive CD4+ T cells from blood. This sample's cell subset or site label indicates: true naive CD4+ T cells. These receptors were taken from a man between 18 and 35 years old in good health.

This clone was detected only a few times. The chain has TRBV29-1 and TRBJ2-2; 10 nucleotides line up with TRBD1. CDR3 length: 15 amino acids. Germline trimming cut 3 bases from V and 4 bases from J; bases unmatched to any gene: 5. Germline V gives CDR1 SQVTM, CDR2 ANQGSEA. The CDR3 sequence is CSVDWGTGVTGELFF. The CDR3 nucleotides read TGCAGCGTTGACTGGGGGACAGGGGTCACCGGGGAGCTGTTTTTT.

This clone was observed a handful of times. CDR3 sequence reads: CATSRALASTDTQYF. The CDR3 DNA sequence: TGTGCCACCAGCAGAGCGTTAGCAAGCACAGATACGCAGTATTTT. This chain links TRBV15 with TRBJ2-3; D gene unclear. This CDR3 contains 15 residues. The germline V gene has CDR1 LNHNV and CDR2 YYDKDF (reference sequence). V was trimmed by 1 base and J by 0 bases, leaving 8 bases between them.